This T cell receptor beta chain came from a study of beta chain features in type 1 diabetes. Study outcomes and limitations: Sequencing used cDNA, and cells with high TCR expression could therefore be over-represented. Comparison showed that naive, central memory and Treg TCRB repertoires appeared more similar among patients than among healthy donors.

The authors reverse transcribed all of the isolated RNA, so sequencing captured expressed TCRB transcripts. Repertoires were generated with immunoSEQ multiplex PCR, while TCRdb's copy carries only in-frame clones and drops some. The table has 200,000 to 300,000 clones, over 12% seen once. CD45RO/CCR7/CD25/CD127/CD95/CD27 staining was used to isolate CD4+ naive, central memory, regulatory and stem cell-like memory cells by sorting. The CDR3 is 13 residues long. CDR1 LGHNA and CDR2 YSLEER come from the germline V gene. With regard to this clone: Its antigen is as yet unknown. A junction end diverges from the germline sequence, so it may reflect a read error.

This sequence originates from a woman in her 40s in good health. The rearrangement links TRBV4-3 to TRBJ1-2; D remains ambiguous. Material for sequencing was naive CD4+ T cells from blood. CDR3 DNA sequence: TGCGCCAGCAGCCGTTCGGTTAACTATGGCCACACCTTC. It translates to CASSRSVNYGHTF.